This TCR beta chain derives from a study of cytomegalovirus exposure and HLA in healthy donors. Germline CDR1 and CDR2: LNHDA and SQIVND (reference sequence). The V gene end was trimmed by 4 bases and the J gene end by 1 base; junction bases not matched to a gene: 10. The length of the CDR3 is 18 residues. PCR employed 60 Vbeta and 13 Jbeta primers. Assay: immunoSEQ multiplex PCR; the TCRdb copy retains only in-frame clones and omits some. The sample spans some 130,000 clones; the ten largest clones claim roughly 2%. This receptor was taken from a woman aged 55 to 70 in good health and CMV-seronegative. V and J are TRBV19 and TRBJ2-3; 11 bases match TRBD2. The sample consisted of PBMCs. For the CDR3, the DNA is TGTGCCAGTAGTAAGACTAGCGGGGTCGTTGGTGGCACAGATACGCAGTATTTT. It is translated as CASSKTSGVVGGTDTQYF.